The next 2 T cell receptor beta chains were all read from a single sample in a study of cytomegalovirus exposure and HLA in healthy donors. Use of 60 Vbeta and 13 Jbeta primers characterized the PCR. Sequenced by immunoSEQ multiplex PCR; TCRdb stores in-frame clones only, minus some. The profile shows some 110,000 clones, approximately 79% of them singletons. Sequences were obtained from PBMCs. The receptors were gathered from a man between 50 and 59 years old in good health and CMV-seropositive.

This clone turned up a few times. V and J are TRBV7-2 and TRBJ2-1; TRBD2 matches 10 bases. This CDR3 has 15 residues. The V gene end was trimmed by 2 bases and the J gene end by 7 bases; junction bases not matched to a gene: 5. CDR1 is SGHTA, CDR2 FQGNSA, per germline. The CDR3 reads CASSLQAGGRNEQFF. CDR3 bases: TGTGCCAGCAGCTTACAAGCGGGGGGGCGAAATGAGCAGTTCTTC.

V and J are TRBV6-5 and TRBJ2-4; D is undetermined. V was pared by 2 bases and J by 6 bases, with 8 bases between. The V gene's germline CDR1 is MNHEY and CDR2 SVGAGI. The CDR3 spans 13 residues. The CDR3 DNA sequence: TGTGCCAGCAGTTACCGACACACAAACATTCAGTACTTC. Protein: CASSYRHTNIQYF.